The 6 T cell receptor beta chains below come from one sample, sequenced in a study of blood T cell repertoires in COVID-19. Method: immunoSEQ multiplex PCR; TCRdb's copy keeps in-frame clones and lacks some. Here the sample spans around 230,000 clones, about 80% being singletons. Sequencing was done on a sample of peripheral blood. Receptor source: a woman in her 40s with active or convalescent COVID-19.

This clone was found a few times. This chain joins TRBV28 and TRBJ2-6, with 8 positions matching TRBD2. The ends lost 4 bases at V and 0 bases at J; junction bases unmatched: 14. The CDR3 contains 20 residues. Germline V gene sequence: CDR1 MDHEN, CDR2 SYDVKM. CDR3 DNA sequence: TGTGCCAGCAGTTCCTTGGGCGGTAGCGGGGCTCTCTCTGGGGCCAACGTCCTGACTTTC. Protein: CASSSLGGSGALSGANVLTF.

This chain links TRBV6-6 with TRBJ1-1; the D gene is possibly TRBD1 (6 bases). Germline assignment: CDR1 MNHNY and CDR2 SVGAGI (reference sequence). V was cut by 6 bases and J by 8 bases, with 13 bases left in between. The CDR3 totals 12 residues. CDR3 loop: CASSRPDREAFF. For the CDR3, the DNA is TGTGCCAGCAGCCGCCCAGACAGGGAAGCTTTCTTT.

J is TRBJ2-1 and V is TRBV21-1; the D segment call TRBD2 is taken from the table without a DNA check. TRBV21-1 is a documented pseudogene. This CDR3 is 23 amino acids long. The CDR3 protein is CASSKASGLAGRPGCGSYNEQFF. CDR3 nucleotide sequence: TGTGCCAGCAGCAAAGCTTCCGGACTAGCGGGCCGGCCGGGTTGCGGCTCCTACAATGAGCAGTTCTTC.

This chain links TRBV28 with TRBJ2-7; D perhaps matches TRBD2 (6 bases). Trimming pared 6 bases from V and 3 bases from J, leaving 12 bases between. The CDR3 has 13 amino acids. Germline CDR1 is MDHEN and CDR2 is SYDVKM. CDR3 protein: CASSGGRLYEQYF. The CDR3 bases are TGTGCCAGCAGCGGGGGACGCCTCTACGAGCAGTACTTC.

V and J are TRBV10-3 and TRBJ2-7, with D tentatively TRBD2 (7 bases). This CDR3 comprises 14 residues. Germline values: CDR1 ENHRY, CDR2 SYGVKD. The V end lost 7 bases, the J end lost 2 bases, and 15 bases lay between the germline ends. The CDR3: CAIMKGEGTYEQYF. DNA for the CDR3: TGTGCCATCATGAAGGGGGAGGGGACCTACGAGCAGTACTTC.

The chain employs TRBV10-3 and TRBJ2-4; D perhaps matches TRBD2 (6 bases). In germline, CDR1 is ENHRY, CDR2 SYGVKD. The CDR3 is 14 residues long. V dropped 2 bases and J dropped 8 bases, with 13 bases sitting between them. The DNA for the CDR3 is TGTGCCATCAGTGAGCCCCGGGACTCGGACATTCAGTACTTC. Translating it yields CAISEPRDSDIQYF.